The rows below give T cell receptor beta chains drawn from one sample of a study of ipilimumab plus nivolumab after autologous stem cell transplantation. Sequencing was performed with immunoSEQ multiplex PCR; in TCRdb, only in-frame clones are kept and a portion is missing. The sample records approximately 84,000 clones, nearly 85% being singletons. The material was PBMCs, obtained in a trial of ipilimumab plus nivolumab as post-transplant consolidation. The receptors originated from a male donor with diffuse large B-cell lymphoma. The CDR3 runs from the conserved cysteine through the conserved F or W. The D gene is left open where the match is weak. Rows give clone size only sometimes, using once, few, many, or a class for an expanded clone.

J gene: TRBJ2-2; clone size: once; V gene: TRBV19; D gene: .; CDR3 DNA: TGTGCCAGTAGTATAGGGGCAGGGGAGGCCGGGGAGCTGTTTTTT; CDR3 protein: CASSIGAGEAGELFF
J gene: TRBJ1-1; clone size: .; V gene: TRBV6-6; D gene: .; CDR3 DNA: TGTGCCAGCAATGGACAACAGGGGAACACTGAAGCTTTCTTT; CDR3 protein: CASNGQQGNTEAFF
J gene: TRBJ1-5; clone size: .; V gene: TRBV19; D gene: .; CDR3 DNA: TGTGCCAGTAGTATAGATTGGGCGGGGGTACGACAGCCCCAGCATTTT; CDR3 protein: CASSIDWAGVRQPQHF
J gene: TRBJ1-1; clone size: few; V gene: TRBV20-1; D gene: .; CDR3 DNA: TGCAGTGCTAACCGCGCTGGGGAAGCTTTCTTT; CDR3 protein: CSANRAGEAFF
J gene: TRBJ2-3; clone size: .; V gene: TRBV2; D gene: .; CDR3 DNA: TGTGCCAGTACTGCGATGGGCATTAGCACAGATACGCAGTATTTT; CDR3 protein: CASTAMGISTDTQYF
J gene: TRBJ2-5; clone size: .; V gene: TRBV18; D gene: .; CDR3 DNA: TGTGCCAGCTCACCCGGAGGGGGGGAGACCCAGTACTTC; CDR3 protein: CASSPGGGETQYF
J gene: TRBJ1-3; clone size: few; V gene: TRBV2; D gene: TRBD1; CDR3 DNA: TGTGCCAGCGGGGGACAGGCCTGGAGTGGAAACACCATATATTTT; CDR3 protein: CASGGQAWSGNTIYF
J gene: TRBJ2-7; clone size: .; V gene: TRBV5-1; D gene: .; CDR3 DNA: TGCGCCAGCAGCGGGACTGAATCATACGAGCAGTACTTC; CDR3 protein: CASSGTESYEQYF
J gene: TRBJ1-2; clone size: .; V gene: TRBV25-1; D gene: TRBD1; CDR3 DNA: TGTGCCAGCAGTGAGGGGACAGGGCGATATGGCTACACCTTC; CDR3 protein: CASSEGTGRYGYTF
J gene: TRBJ2-7; clone size: .; V gene: TRBV7-2; D gene: .; CDR3 DNA: TGTGCCAGCAGCGAAAACGGCAGGTACGAGCAGTACTTC; CDR3 protein: CASSENGRYEQYF
J gene: TRBJ1-5; clone size: .; V gene: TRBV6-6; D gene: .; CDR3 DNA: TGTGCCAGCAGTTACTCGAGCGGGAATCAGCCCCAGCATTTT; CDR3 protein: CASSYSSGNQPQHF
J gene: TRBJ2-2; clone size: .; V gene: TRBV5-1; D gene: TRBD1; CDR3 DNA: TGCGCCAGCAGCCAGGGGGCTGCGACGTCCGGGGAGCTGTTTTTT; CDR3 protein: CASSQGAATSGELFF
J gene: TRBJ2-1; clone size: .; V gene: TRBV7-8; D gene: TRBD2; CDR3 DNA: TGTGCCAGCAGTTGGACACGGGGGGGGAATGAGCAGTTCTTC; CDR3 protein: CASSWTRGGNEQFF
J gene: TRBJ2-3; clone size: .; V gene: TRBV5-4; D gene: .; CDR3 DNA: TGTGCCAGCAGCTCCCGGACAACATCTAGCACAGATACGCAGTATTTT; CDR3 protein: CASSSRTTSSTDTQYF
J gene: TRBJ2-5; clone size: .; V gene: TRBV15; D gene: TRBD1; CDR3 DNA: TGTGCCACCAGCGGGTTTACAGGGGAAGAGACCCAGTACTTC; CDR3 protein: CATSGFTGEETQYF
J gene: TRBJ1-1; clone size: .; V gene: TRBV5-6; D gene: .; CDR3 DNA: TGTGCCAGCAGCTTGGTAAGAATGAACACTGAAGCTTTCTTT; CDR3 protein: CASSLVRMNTEAFF